The T cell receptor beta chain under discussion was sequenced for a study of shared clonotypes between healthy human individuals. Study summary: In total, the donors were a couple of women and a few men aged 18 to 49.

Germline CDR1 and CDR2: LGHNA and YSLEER. Trimming removed 0 bases from V and 7 bases from J, with 7 bases in between. This CDR3 has 13 amino acids. The study's findings and limits: Blood alone was sampled, and tissue repertoires likely differ.

Free of recent acute infections or vaccinations, the donors were healthy HIV-negative adults. Genomic DNA of every subset was divided equally among multiple immunoSEQ plates. Libraries were prepared by immunoSEQ multiplex PCR; TCRdb keeps only in-frame clonotypes and omits some of them. The data show 2 million to 2.5 million clones, nearly 97% seen once. A note on this clone: Its target is unknown.

The rearrangement uses TRBV4-3 and TRBJ2-1, with no clear D. Sequenced sample: naive CD4+ T cells sorted from blood. Subset noted: CD45RA+ positively selected. This receptor was taken from a man aged 18 to 29 in good health. CDR3 nucleotide sequence: TGCGCCAGCAGCCAAGAAACGTATAATGAGCAGTTCTTC. It yields the protein CASSQETYNEQFF.